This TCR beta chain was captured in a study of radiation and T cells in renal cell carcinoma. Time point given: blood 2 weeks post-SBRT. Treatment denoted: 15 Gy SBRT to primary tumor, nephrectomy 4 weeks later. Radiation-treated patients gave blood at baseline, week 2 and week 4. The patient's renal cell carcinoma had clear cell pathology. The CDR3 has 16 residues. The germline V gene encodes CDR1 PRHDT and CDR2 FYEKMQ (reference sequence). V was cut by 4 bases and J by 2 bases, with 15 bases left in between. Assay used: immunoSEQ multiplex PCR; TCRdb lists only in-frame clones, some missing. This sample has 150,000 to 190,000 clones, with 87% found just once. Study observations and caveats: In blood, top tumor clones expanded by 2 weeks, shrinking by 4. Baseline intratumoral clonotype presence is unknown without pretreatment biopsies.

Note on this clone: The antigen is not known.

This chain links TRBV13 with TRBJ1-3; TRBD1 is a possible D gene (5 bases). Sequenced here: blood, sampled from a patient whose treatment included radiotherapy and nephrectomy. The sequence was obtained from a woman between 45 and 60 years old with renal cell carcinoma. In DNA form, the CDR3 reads TGTGCCAGCAGCTCCGGGGCTTGGGGGGCTGGAAACACCATATATTTT. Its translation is CASSSGAWGAGNTIYF.